A selection of T cell receptor beta chains follows, all from one sample in a study of cytomegalovirus exposure and HLA in healthy donors. Clones were read by immunoSEQ multiplex PCR, and TCRdb kept only the in-frame ones, dropping some. The profile shows nearly 110,000 clones, approximately 70% of them singletons. What was sequenced was PBMCs. The receptors come from a boy under 18 in good health and CMV-seronegative. Each CDR3 is given with its conserved first and last residue. The D gene is left open where the match is weak. Not every row has a clone size; where given, it reads once, few, many or a size class.

D,J,V,size,CDR3,DNA
TRBD2,TRBJ2-1,TRBV19,NA,CASSTNSGSSYNEQFF,TGTGCCAGTAGTACCAATAGCGGGAGCTCCTACAATGAGCAGTTCTTC
TRBD1,TRBJ1-1,TRBV7-9,NA,CASSLAQGAGAFF,TGTGCCAGCAGCTTAGCCCAGGGGGCGGGAGCTTTCTTT
NA,TRBJ2-2,TRBV27,NA,CASSPHGVRGTGELFF,TGTGCCAGCAGTCCTCACGGGGTGCGGGGCACCGGGGAGCTGTTTTTT
NA,TRBJ2-3,TRBV6-5,once,CASKGGSAADTQYF,TGTGCCAGCAAAGGTGGGAGTGCTGCAGATACGCAGTATTTT
NA,TRBJ2-5,TRBV2,NA,CASSLNRAQETQYF,TGTGCCAGCAGTCTAAACAGGGCTCAAGAGACCCAGTACTTC
TRBD1,TRBJ2-3,TRBV14,NA,CASSPRGLTDTQYF,TGTGCCAGCAGCCCCAGGGGGCTGACAGATACGCAGTATTTT
NA,TRBJ2-7,TRBV11-3,NA,CASSPGHYYEQYF,TGTGCCAGCAGCCCGGGACACTACTACGAGCAGTACTTC
NA,TRBJ1-1,TRBV10-3,NA,CASHPKGLNTEAFF,TGTGCCAGCCACCCCAAGGGGCTCAACACTGAAGCTTTCTTT
NA,TRBJ1-4,TRBV30,NA,CAWGRLRGKLFF,TGTGCCTGGGGGCGGCTCCGAGGGAAACTGTTTTTT
NA,TRBJ1-3,TRBV5-6,NA,CASSLGQIGNTIYF,TGTGCCAGCAGCCTTGGACAGATTGGAAACACCATATATTTT
TRBD1,TRBJ1-3,TRBV19,NA,CASSRQGSGNTIYF,TGTGCCAGTAGTCGACAGGGATCTGGAAACACCATATATTTT
NA,TRBJ1-2,TRBV5-6,NA,CASSRAGEYGYTF,TGTGCCAGCAGCAGAGCGGGGGAGTATGGCTACACCTTC
NA,TRBJ1-6,TRBV7-9,NA,CASSSPRGVSNSPLHF,TGTGCCAGCAGCTCCCCCCGGGGGGTCAGTAATTCACCCCTCCACTTT
NA,TRBJ1-1,TRBV25-1,NA,CASSLQGNTEAFF,TGTGCCAGCAGTTTACAGGGGAACACTGAAGCTTTCTTT
TRBD1,TRBJ2-1,TRBV7-6,NA,CASSPDGTVSEQFF,TGTGCCAGCAGCCCCGATGGGACAGTCAGTGAGCAGTTCTTC
TRBD2,TRBJ2-3,TRBV29-1,NA,CSAPPAGGTTDTQYF,TGCAGCGCCCCCCCGGCCGGGGGGACCACAGATACGCAGTATTTT
NA,TRBJ2-3,TRBV5-1,NA,CASSQPADTQYF,TGCGCCAGCAGCCAACCCGCGGATACGCAGTATTTT
TRBD2,TRBJ2-1,TRBV2,NA,CASSEALRSGSFDNEQFF,TGTGCCAGCAGTGAAGCGCTTCGTAGCGGGAGTTTCGACAATGAGCAGTTCTTC
TRBD1,TRBJ2-7,TRBV6-5,NA,CASRPGQGWEQYF,TGTGCCAGCAGACCGGGACAGGGGTGGGAGCAGTACTTC
TRBD2,TRBJ2-1,TRBV30,few,CAWVGGASYNEQFF,TGTGCCTGGGTCGGGGGGGCTTCCTACAATGAGCAGTTCTTC
TRBD1,TRBJ1-1,TRBV5-1,NA,CASSPDRPVDTEAFF,TGCGCCAGCAGCCCGGACAGGCCGGTGGACACTGAAGCTTTCTTT
TRBD2,TRBJ2-7,TRBV5-4,NA,CASSLRAGVDHEQYF,TGTGCCAGCAGCCTACGAGCGGGAGTAGACCACGAGCAGTACTTC
NA,TRBJ2-7,TRBV11-3,NA,CASSLAGAGRTQYF,TGTGCCAGCAGCTTAGCGGGCGCGGGTCGTACGCAGTACTTC
NA,TRBJ2-5,TRBV11-3,NA,CASSSEIGETQYF,TGTGCCAGCAGCTCGGAGATCGGAGAGACCCAGTACTTC
NA,TRBJ2-7,TRBV7-2,NA,CASSLAFRGVEQYF,TGTGCCAGCAGCTTAGCATTCAGGGGCGTCGAGCAGTACTTC
NA,TRBJ2-7,TRBV6-1,NA,CASRKGGYEQYF,TGTGCCAGCAGAAAGGGGGGGTACGAGCAGTACTTC
NA,TRBJ2-2,TRBV6-7,NA,CASSTDRKFF,TGTGCCAGCAGTACCGACAGAAAGTTTTTT
NA,TRBJ1-5,TRBV2,NA,CASTGGGRNQPQHF,TGTGCCAGCACCGGTGGAGGGCGGAATCAGCCCCAGCATTTT
NA,TRBJ1-1,TRBV7-9,NA,CASNPIVGNEVNENTEAFF,TGTGCCAGCAACCCAATCGTGGGTAATGAGGTCAACGAAAACACTGAAGCTTTCTTT
TRBD2,TRBJ2-3,TRBV6-5,NA,CASSPGRGSTDTQYF,TGTGCCAGCAGCCCTGGGCGGGGGAGCACAGATACGCAGTATTTT
NA,TRBJ2-7,TRBV2,NA,CASSEGLAGQLVEQYF,TGTGCCAGCAGTGAAGGATTGGCGGGACAGCTTGTCGAGCAGTACTTC
TRBD2,TRBJ2-3,TRBV2,NA,CASSKGLAGVFLDTQYF,TGTGCCAGCAGTAAGGGACTAGCGGGGGTTTTTTTGGATACGCAGTATTTT
NA,TRBJ2-1,TRBV5-4,NA,CASSLAGDFSYNEQFF,TGTGCCAGCAGCTTGGCCGGGGACTTTTCCTACAATGAGCAGTTCTTC
TRBD1,TRBJ2-3,TRBV19,NA,CASNRDRASTDTQYF,TGTGCCAGTAATCGGGACAGGGCTAGCACAGATACGCAGTATTTT
NA,TRBJ1-5,TRBV6-1,NA,CASSEVRGTQPQHF,TGTGCCAGCAGTGAAGTCAGGGGAACACAGCCCCAGCATTTT
NA,TRBJ2-3,TRBV13,NA,CASSLGAGKEADTQYF,TGTGCCAGCAGCTTAGGCGCAGGGAAGGAAGCAGATACGCAGTATTTT
TRBD2,TRBJ2-7,TRBV7-9,once,CASSTTSGGVYEQYF,TGTGCCAGCAGCACGACTAGCGGGGGGGTTTACGAGCAGTACTTC
TRBD1,TRBJ1-2,TRBV6-1,NA,CATEGPGQYGYTF,TGTGCCACAGAGGGCCCGGGACAGTATGGCTACACCTTC
NA,TRBJ1-3,TRBV28,NA,CASSFRGLGMGNTIYF,TGTGCCAGCAGTTTCCGGGGGTTGGGGATGGGAAACACCATATATTTT
TRBD1,TRBJ1-1,TRBV5-4,NA,CASSYWTGSAEAFF,TGTGCCAGCAGCTACTGGACAGGGAGCGCTGAAGCTTTCTTT
NA,TRBJ2-5,TRBV30,once,CAWSSGRRETQYF,TGTGCCTGGAGCTCAGGGAGGCGAGAGACCCAGTACTTC